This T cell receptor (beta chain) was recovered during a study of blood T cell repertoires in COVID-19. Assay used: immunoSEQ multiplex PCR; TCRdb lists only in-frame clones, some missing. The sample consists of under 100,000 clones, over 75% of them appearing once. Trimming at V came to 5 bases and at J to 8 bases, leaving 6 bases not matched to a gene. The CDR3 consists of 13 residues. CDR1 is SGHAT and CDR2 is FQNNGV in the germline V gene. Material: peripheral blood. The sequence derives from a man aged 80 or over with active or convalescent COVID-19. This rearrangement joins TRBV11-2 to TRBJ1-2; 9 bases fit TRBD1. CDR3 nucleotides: TGTGCCAGCAGCATTGAGGGACAGGGCGGCTACACCTTC. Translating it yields CASSIEGQGGYTF.